This T cell receptor beta chain was sequenced during a study of T cell responses to AZD1222 COVID-19 vaccine. Study results and limitations: Just a handful of AZD1222 recipients tested seropositive at baseline. Repertoires were obtained solely post-peak T cell response. Close to half of all spike-specific TCRs reportedly target regions of the variants that are unmutated. Most donors were white British, females outnumbered males, and clonal diversity was possibly underestimated.

Clones were read by immunoSEQ multiplex PCR, and TCRdb kept only the in-frame ones, dropping some. The sample comprises 150,000 or so clones, approximately 78% of which are singletons, and about 3.8% rests with the top ten. As to this clone: Its antigen is still unknown.

The germline CDR1 and CDR2 sequences are SGHNT and YYREEE (reference sequence). The CDR3 runs 13 residues. Trimming cost V 10 bases and J 0 bases, with 14 bases left between them. The TCR originated in an adult in good health. The sample here was peripheral blood, taken on day 0 of MenACWY control vaccination. The rearrangement links TRBV5-4 to TRBJ2-7, with D possibly being TRBD1 (6 bases). This CDR3 reads CAYSQGSSYEQYV. CDR3 bases: TGTGCCTACTCCCAGGGGAGCTCCTACGAGCAGTACGTC.